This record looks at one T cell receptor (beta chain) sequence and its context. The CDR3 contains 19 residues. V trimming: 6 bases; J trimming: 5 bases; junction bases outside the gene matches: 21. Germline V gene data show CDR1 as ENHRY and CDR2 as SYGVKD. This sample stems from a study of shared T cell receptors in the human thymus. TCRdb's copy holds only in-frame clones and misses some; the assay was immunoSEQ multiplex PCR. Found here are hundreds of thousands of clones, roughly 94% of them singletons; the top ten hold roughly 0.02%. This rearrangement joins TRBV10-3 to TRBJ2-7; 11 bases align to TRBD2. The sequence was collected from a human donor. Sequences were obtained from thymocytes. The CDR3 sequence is CAIRARGASGRTAKHEQYF. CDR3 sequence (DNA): TGTGCCATCAGGGCGCGGGGGGCTAGCGGGAGGACCGCAAAACACGAGCAGTACTTC.